This T cell receptor (beta chain) was observed in a study of cytomegalovirus exposure and HLA in healthy donors. The CDR3 is 15 amino acids. Per the germline V gene, CDR1 is MNHEY and CDR2 is SMNVEV (reference sequence). V shed 5 bases and J shed 1 base, with 11 bases lying between them. Here immunoSEQ multiplex PCR was the method, and the copy in TCRdb shows in-frame clones only, minus some. The sample gives fewer than 75,000 clones, roughly 95% of which show up once; 3% to 3.5% is in the top ten. The sequencing input was PBMCs. This TCR came from a man aged 18 to 29 in good health and CMV-seronegative. This chain connects TRBV27 to TRBJ2-2; a possible D gene is TRBD2 (6 bases). CDR3 coding DNA: TGTGCCAGCAGTCTTCAGGGAGGGAACACCGGGGAGCTGTTTTTT. Translated: CASSLQGGNTGELFF.